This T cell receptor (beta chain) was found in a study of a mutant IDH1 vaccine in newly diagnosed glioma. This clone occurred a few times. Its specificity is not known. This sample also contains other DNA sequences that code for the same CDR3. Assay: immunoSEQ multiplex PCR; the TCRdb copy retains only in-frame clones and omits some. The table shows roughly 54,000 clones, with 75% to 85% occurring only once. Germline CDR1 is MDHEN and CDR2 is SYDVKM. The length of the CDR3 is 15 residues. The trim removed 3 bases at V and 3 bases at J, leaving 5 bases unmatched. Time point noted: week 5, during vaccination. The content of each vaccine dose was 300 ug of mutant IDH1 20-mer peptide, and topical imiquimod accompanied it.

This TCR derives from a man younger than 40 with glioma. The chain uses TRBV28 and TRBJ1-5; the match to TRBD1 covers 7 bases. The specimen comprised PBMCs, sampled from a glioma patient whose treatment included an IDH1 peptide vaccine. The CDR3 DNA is TGTGCCAGCAGTTTCACAGGGGCGTTCAATCAGCCCCAGCATTTT. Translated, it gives CASSFTGAFNQPQHF.